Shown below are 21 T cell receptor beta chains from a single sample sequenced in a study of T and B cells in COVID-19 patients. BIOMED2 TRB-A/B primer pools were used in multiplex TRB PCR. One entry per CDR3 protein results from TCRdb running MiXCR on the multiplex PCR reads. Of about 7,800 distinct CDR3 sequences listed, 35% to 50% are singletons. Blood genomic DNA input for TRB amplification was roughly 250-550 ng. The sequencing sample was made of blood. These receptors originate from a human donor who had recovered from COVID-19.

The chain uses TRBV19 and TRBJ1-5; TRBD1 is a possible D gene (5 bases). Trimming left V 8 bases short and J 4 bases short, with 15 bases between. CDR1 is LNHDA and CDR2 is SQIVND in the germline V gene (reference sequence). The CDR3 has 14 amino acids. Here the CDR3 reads CASQYGGGNQPQHF. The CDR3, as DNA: TGTGCCAGTCAATACGGGGGTGGGAATCAGCCCCAGCATTTT. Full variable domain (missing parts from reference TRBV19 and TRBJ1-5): DGGITQSPKYLFRKEGQNVTLSCEQNLNHDAMYWYRQDPGQGLRLIYYSQIVNDFQKGDIAEGYSVSREKKESFPLTVTSAQKNPTAFYLCASQYGGGNQPQHFGDGTRLSIL.

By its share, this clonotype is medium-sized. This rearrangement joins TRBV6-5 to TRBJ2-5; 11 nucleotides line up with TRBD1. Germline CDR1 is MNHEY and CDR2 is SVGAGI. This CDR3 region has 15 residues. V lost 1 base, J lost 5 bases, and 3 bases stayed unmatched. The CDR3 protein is CASSYWTGGLETQYF. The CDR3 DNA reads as TGTGCCAGCAGTTACTGGACAGGGGGCTTGGAGACCCAGTACTTC.

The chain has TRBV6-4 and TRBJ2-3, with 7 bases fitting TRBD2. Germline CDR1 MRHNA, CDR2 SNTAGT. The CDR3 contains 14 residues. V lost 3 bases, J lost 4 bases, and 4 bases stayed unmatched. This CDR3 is CASSEGRGADTQYF. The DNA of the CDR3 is TGTGCCAGCAGTGAGGGCCGGGGGGCAGATACGCAGTATTTT.

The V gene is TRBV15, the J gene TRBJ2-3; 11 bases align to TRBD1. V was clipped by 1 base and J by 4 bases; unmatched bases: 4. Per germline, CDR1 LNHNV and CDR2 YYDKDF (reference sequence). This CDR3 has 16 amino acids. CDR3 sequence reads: CATSRAGQGAADTQYF. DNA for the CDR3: TGTGCCACCAGCAGAGCCGGACAGGGGGCTGCAGATACGCAGTATTTT.

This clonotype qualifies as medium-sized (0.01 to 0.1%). The CDR3 DNA follows: TGTGCCAGTAGTCCGGGGGATAGCACAGATACGCAGTATTTT. Residues: CASSPGDSTDTQYF. This chain connects TRBV19 to TRBJ2-3; TRBD2 might be the D (6 bases). The CDR3 totals 14 residues. Trimming removed 5 bases at V and 0 bases at J, with 9 bases between. Germline V gene data show CDR1 as LNHDA and CDR2 as SQIVND (reference sequence).

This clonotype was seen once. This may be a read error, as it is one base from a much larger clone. Written as DNA, the CDR3 is TGCAGCGTGGGGAAGGTTGGGTTTGGGAATACGCAGTATTTT. It specifies CSVGKVGFGNTQYF. The J gene is TRBJ2-3, the V gene TRBV29-1; D is uncertain. The V and J ends lost 6 bases and 7 bases respectively, with 20 bases between them. Germline CDR1 and CDR2: SQVTM and ANQGSEA. This CDR3 region has 14 residues.

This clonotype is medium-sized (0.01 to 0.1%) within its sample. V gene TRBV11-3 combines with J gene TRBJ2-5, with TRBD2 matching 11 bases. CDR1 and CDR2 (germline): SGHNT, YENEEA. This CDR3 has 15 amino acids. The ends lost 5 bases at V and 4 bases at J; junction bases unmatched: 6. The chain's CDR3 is CASSPLAGGGETQYF. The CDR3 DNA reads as TGTGCCAGCAGCCCTCTAGCGGGGGGAGGAGAGACCCAGTACTTC.

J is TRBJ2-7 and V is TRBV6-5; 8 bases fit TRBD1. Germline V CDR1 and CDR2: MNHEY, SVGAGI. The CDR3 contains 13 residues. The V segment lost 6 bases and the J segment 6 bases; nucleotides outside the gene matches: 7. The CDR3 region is CASSLRQGSEQYV. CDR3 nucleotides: TGTGCCAGCAGCCTCCGACAGGGGAGCGAGCAGTACGTC.

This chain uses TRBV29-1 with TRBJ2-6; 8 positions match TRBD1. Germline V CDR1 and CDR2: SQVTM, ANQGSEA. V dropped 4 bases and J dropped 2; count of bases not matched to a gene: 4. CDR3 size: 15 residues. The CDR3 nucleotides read TGCAGCGTTGCCTCAGGGGGCGCTGGGGCCAACGTCCTGACTTTC. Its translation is CSVASGGAGANVLTF.

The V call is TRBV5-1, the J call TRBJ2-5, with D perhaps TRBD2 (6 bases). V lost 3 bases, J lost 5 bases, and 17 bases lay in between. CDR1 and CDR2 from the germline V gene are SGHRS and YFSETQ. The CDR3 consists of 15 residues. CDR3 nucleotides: TGCGCCAGCAGCTCGGGACCCAAGGGAGGCGAGACCCAGTACTTC. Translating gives CASSSGPKGGETQYF.

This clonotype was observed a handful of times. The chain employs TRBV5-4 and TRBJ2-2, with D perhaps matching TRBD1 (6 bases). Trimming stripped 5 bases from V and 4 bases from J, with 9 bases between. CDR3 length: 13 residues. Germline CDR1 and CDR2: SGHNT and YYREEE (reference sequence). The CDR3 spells CASRGRGTGELFF. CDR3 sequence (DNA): TGTGCCAGCAGAGGCAGGGGCACCGGGGAGCTGTTTTTT.

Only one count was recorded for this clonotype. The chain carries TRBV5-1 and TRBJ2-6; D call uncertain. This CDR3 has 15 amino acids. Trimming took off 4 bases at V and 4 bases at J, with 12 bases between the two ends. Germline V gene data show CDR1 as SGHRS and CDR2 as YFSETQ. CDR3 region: CASSPAGSGANVLTF. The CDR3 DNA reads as TGCGCCAGCAGCCCCGCCGGGTCAGGGGCCAACGTCCTGACTTTC.

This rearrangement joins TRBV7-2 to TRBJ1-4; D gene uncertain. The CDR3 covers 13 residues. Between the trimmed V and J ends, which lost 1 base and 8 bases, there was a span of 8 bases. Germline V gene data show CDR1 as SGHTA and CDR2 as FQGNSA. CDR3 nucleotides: TGTGCCAGCAGCTTAGGCAGCAACGAAAAACTGTTTTTT. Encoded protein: CASSLGSNEKLFF.

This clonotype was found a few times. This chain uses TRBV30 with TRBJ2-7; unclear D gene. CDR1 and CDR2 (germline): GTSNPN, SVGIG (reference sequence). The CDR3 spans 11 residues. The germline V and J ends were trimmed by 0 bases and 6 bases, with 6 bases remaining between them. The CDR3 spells CAWSVLSEQYF. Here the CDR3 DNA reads TGTGCCTGGAGTGTACTATCCGAGCAGTACTTC.

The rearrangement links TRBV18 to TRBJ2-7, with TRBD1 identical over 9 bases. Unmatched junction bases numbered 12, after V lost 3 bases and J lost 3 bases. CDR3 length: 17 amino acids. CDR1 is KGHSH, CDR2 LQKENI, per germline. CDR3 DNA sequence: TGTGCCAGCTCACCCCTCCCGCTCACGACAGGGGGCTACGAGCAGTACGTC. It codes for CASSPLPLTTGGYEQYV.

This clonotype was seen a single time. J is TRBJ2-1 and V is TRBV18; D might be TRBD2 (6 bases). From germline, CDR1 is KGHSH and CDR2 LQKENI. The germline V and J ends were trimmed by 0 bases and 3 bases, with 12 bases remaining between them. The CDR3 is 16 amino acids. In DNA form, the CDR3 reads TGTGCCAGCTCACCACCCCGGGACTGGCTCTACAATGAGCAGTTCTTC. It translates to CASSPPRDWLYNEQFF.

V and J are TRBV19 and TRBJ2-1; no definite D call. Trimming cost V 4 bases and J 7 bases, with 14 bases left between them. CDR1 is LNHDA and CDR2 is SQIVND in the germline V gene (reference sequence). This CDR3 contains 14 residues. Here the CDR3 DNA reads TGTGCCAGTAGTAACGGTGGGGTTCTAAATGAGCAGTTCTTC. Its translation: CASSNGGVLNEQFF.

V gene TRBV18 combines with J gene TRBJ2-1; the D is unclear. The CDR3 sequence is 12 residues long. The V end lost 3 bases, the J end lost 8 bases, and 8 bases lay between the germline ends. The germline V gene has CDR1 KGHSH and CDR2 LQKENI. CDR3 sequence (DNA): TGTGCCAGCTCACCCGGTGGGCATGAGCAGTTCTTC. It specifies CASSPGGHEQFF.

The CDR3 loop is CSARRDQETQYF. DNA of the CDR3: TGCAGTGCTAGACGGGATCAAGAGACCCAGTACTTC. This chain links TRBV20-1 with TRBJ2-5; possibly TRBD2 for D (5 bases). The V gene's germline CDR1 is DFQATT and CDR2 SNEGSKA (reference sequence). The V end lost 2 bases, the J end lost 2 bases, and 6 bases lay between the germline ends. The CDR3 has 12 residues.

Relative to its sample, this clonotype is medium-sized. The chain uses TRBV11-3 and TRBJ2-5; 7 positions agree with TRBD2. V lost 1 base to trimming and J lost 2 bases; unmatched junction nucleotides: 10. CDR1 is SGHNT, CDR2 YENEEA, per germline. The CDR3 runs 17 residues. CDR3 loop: CASSLGELVGGQETQYF. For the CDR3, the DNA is TGTGCCAGCAGCTTAGGGGAGCTAGTCGGGGGGCAAGAGACCCAGTACTTC. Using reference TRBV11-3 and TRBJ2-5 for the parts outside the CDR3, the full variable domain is EAGVVQSPRYKIIEKKQPVAFWCNPISGHNTLYWYLQNLGQGPELLIRYENEEAVDDSQLPKDRFSAERLKGVDSTLKIQPAELGDSAVYLCASSLGELVGGQETQYFGPGTRLLVL.

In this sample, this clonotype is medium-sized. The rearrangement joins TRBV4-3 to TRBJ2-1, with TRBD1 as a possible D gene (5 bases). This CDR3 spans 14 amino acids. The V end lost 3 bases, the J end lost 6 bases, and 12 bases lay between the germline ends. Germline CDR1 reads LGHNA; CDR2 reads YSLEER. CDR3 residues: CASSHGAWGNEQFF. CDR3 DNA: TGCGCCAGCAGCCATGGGGCGTGGGGCAATGAGCAGTTCTTC.